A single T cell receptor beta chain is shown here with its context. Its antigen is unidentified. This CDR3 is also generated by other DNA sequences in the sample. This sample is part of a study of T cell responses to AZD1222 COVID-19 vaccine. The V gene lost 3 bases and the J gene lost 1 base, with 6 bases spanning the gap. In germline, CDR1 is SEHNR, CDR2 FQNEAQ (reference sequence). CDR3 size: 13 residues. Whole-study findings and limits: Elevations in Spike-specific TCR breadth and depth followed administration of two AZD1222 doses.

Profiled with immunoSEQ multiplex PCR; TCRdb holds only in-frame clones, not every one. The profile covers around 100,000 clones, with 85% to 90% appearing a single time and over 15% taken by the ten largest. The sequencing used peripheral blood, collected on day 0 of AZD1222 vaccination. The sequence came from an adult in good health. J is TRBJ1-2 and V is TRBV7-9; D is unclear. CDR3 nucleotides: TGTGCCAGCAGCTTGGGCGATAACTATGGCTACACCTTC. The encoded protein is CASSLGDNYGYTF.